Below, 12 T cell receptor beta chains from the same sample are listed, as sequenced in a study of OX40 agonist ivuxolimab in advanced cancers. Receptor amplification or capture employed the immunoSEQ multiplex PCR assay. The immuneACCESS repertoire file appears here via TCRdb, limited to in-frame rearrangements. These files lack a portion of the clones; in checked studies, under half of the deficit traces to unresolved V genes, and the cause of the others is not known. The sample table records tens of thousands of clones; roughly nine tenths of these occur just once. The ten biggest clones cover 40% to 45% of the sample. The sample was CD4+ or CD8+ T cells sorted from blood, taken in a trial of the OX40 agonist ivuxolimab. The receptors shown here come from an adult with an advanced solid tumor such as melanoma, head and neck, liver or kidney cancer.

The J gene is TRBJ1-1, the V gene TRBV4-1; TRBD1 matches 7 bases. This CDR3 has 14 residues. Unmatched junction bases numbered 8, after V lost 4 bases and J lost 6 bases. Germline V gene lookup returns CDR1 MGHRA and CDR2 YSYEKL. CDR3 bases: TGCGCCAGCAGCCGAGACAGGGAATGGGCTGAAGCTTTCTTT. This gives the protein CASSRDREWAEAFF.

The rearrangement uses TRBV15 and TRBJ1-4, with 9 bases matching TRBD1. Trimming cost V 3 bases and J 13 bases; bases outside gene matches: 9. The CDR3 consists of 14 residues. CDR1 and CDR2 from the germline V gene are LNHNV and YYDKDF (reference sequence). The CDR3 nucleotides are TGTGCCACCAGCAGGGGACAGGGTTCAGGCGGACTGTTTTTT. Translating it yields CATSRGQGSGGLFF.

The rearrangement links TRBV14 to TRBJ1-2; maybe TRBD1 (5 bases). This CDR3 region has 13 residues. V was trimmed by 3 bases and J by 8 bases, leaving 13 bases between them. CDR1 SGHDN and CDR2 FVKESK come from the germline V gene. CDR3 region: CASSHHGTGGYTF. The CDR3 coding sequence is TGTGCCAGCAGCCACCACGGGACGGGGGGCTACACCTTC.

This chain connects TRBV9 to TRBJ2-7, with D maybe TRBD1 (6 bases). CDR3 length equals 15 residues. In germline, CDR1 is SGDLS, CDR2 YYNGEE. V was trimmed by 0 bases and J by 5 bases, leaving 15 bases between them. This CDR3 reads CASSVGGYREDEQYF. CDR3 nucleotide sequence: TGTGCCAGCAGCGTAGGGGGGTACAGGGAAGACGAGCAGTACTTC. The full variable domain, in which reference TRBV9 and TRBJ2-7 provide the parts outside the CDR3, is DSGVTQTPKHLITATGQRVTLRCSPRSGDLSVYWYQQSLDQGLQFLIQYYNGEERAKGNILERFSAQQFPDLHSELNLSSLELGDSALYFCASSVGGYREDEQYFGPGTRLTVT.

The rearrangement links TRBV7-9 to TRBJ2-3, with 8 bases identical to TRBD1. Per the germline V gene, CDR1 is SEHNR and CDR2 is FQNEAQ (reference sequence). This CDR3 is built from 16 residues. The trim removed 5 bases at V and 2 bases at J, leaving 9 bases unmatched. CDR3 protein: CASSIRQGANTDTQYF. The CDR3 DNA reads as TGTGCCAGCAGCATCCGGCAGGGGGCGAACACAGATACGCAGTATTTT.

This chain links TRBV4-2 with TRBJ2-1; 8 bases fit TRBD2. J lost 8 bases, V lost 5 bases, and 11 bases had no gene match. Germline V gives CDR1 LGHNA, CDR2 YNFKEQ. The CDR3 has 15 amino acids. The CDR3 reads CASSSPGGGLYEQFF. In nucleotides, the CDR3 is TGTGCCAGCAGCTCCCCAGGCGGGGGGCTCTATGAGCAGTTCTTC.

The V and J genes are TRBV9 and TRBJ2-4, with 8 bases matching TRBD1. The CDR3 runs to 13 residues. Germline V gene lookup returns CDR1 SGDLS and CDR2 YYNGEE. The junction had 3 bases not matched to a gene; V was cut back by 3 bases and J by 7 bases. CDR3: CASSEGDRNIQYF. CDR3 bases: TGTGCCAGCAGCGAGGGGGACAGGAACATTCAGTACTTC.

The chain recombines TRBV28 with TRBJ2-2; D possibly uses TRBD1 or TRBD2 (6 bases each). The germline V gene has CDR1 MDHEN and CDR2 SYDVKM. Trimming left V 5 bases short and J 6 bases short, with 19 bases between. This CDR3 contains 16 residues. The CDR3 sequence is CASSVPLGGASGELFF. In DNA form, the CDR3 reads TGTGCCAGCAGTGTACCCCTCGGGGGCGCCTCCGGGGAGCTGTTTTTT.

V and J are TRBV4-1 and TRBJ1-4; 7 nucleotides align to TRBD1. Trimming took 3 bases from V and 8 from J; bases not matched to a gene: 24. The CDR3 is 20 residues long. Germline loops: CDR1 MGHRA, CDR2 YSYEKL. CDR3 DNA: TGCGCCAGCAGCCATGAACCGGGACAGTTCAGCCTCCTCCGCTTGGAAAAACTGTTTTTT. Translating gives CASSHEPGQFSLLRLEKLFF.

The V gene is TRBV6-5, the J gene TRBJ2-7, with unresolved D. CDR3 size: 14 residues. Germline lookup yields CDR1 MNHEY and CDR2 SVGAGI. V lost 6 bases and J lost 5, with 17 bases in between. The CDR3 coding sequence is TGTGCCAGCAGCAACCACTGGACCCCGGACGAGCAGTACTTC. Amino acid sequence: CASSNHWTPDEQYF.

This chain connects TRBV10-3 to TRBJ2-3; unclear D gene. V was trimmed by 4 bases and J by 3 bases, leaving 14 bases between them. The CDR3 runs 15 residues. Germline V gene lookup returns CDR1 ENHRY and CDR2 SYGVKD. The DNA of the CDR3 is TGTGCCATCAGTGCCCCAGGTAGTGGGACAGATACGCAGTATTTT. It yields the protein CAISAPGSGTDTQYF.

The rearrangement uses TRBV27 and TRBJ2-5, with D maybe TRBD2 (6 bases). Trimming removed 3 bases at V and 4 bases at J, with 15 bases between. The germline V gene encodes CDR1 MNHEY and CDR2 SMNVEV (reference sequence). This CDR3 is built from 15 residues. This CDR3 is CASSFAGPNRETQYF. The CDR3 bases are TGTGCCAGCAGTTTCGCGGGACCCAATCGAGAGACCCAGTACTTC.